This TCR beta chain was sequenced in a study of blood T cell repertoires in COVID-19 (dated by TCRdb to about 2020). Looking at the study overall: The collaborator samples originated in the United States, Italy and Spain and spanned the acute and convalescent phases of COVID-19. The material from the prospective study consisted of cDNA or gDNA derived from T cells, B-cell-depleted T cells, or PBMCs. Deeply sampled blood TCRbeta repertoires from subjects exposed to, actively infected with, or recovered from COVID-19 were included in the dataset. The repertoires were made available in a free public database intended to serve as a resource for research on the immune response to SARS-CoV-2. The samples were drawn from two sources: the first 160 participants of the ongoing ImmuneRACE study, and 1,254 subjects contributed by 6 global collaborators. Nearly every sample came with metadata listing a de-identified subject ID, COVID-19 status, age in years and sex. HLA class I and class II types, where available, came from metadata supplied by the sample provider rather than from assay-based typing. Study-wide conclusions, independent of this receptor: How much clinical and demographic metadata was included differed by source and by participant, and the metadata was provided uncurated.

TCRbeta CDR3 regions were amplified from genomic DNA using the immunoSEQ Assay, a bias-controlled multiplex PCR. On the study's bioinformatics: Nucleated cell counts per sample were estimated from amplification of reference gene primers within the assay. To quantify the absolute abundance of each unique TCRbeta CDR3 rearrangement, sequence reads were collapsed and filtered. For each sample, productive Simpson clonality was calculated as the square root of Simpson's diversity index across productive rearrangements. The immuneACCESS repertoire file appears here via TCRdb, limited to in-frame rearrangements. These files lack a portion of the clones; in checked studies, under half of the deficit traces to unresolved V genes, and the cause of the others is not known. From that table come the V and J calls and clone size; the DNA was used to work out D and trimming. This sample comprises hundreds of thousands of clones, approximately 91% of them detected only once. In total, the top ten clones hold 7% to 10% of the sample.

Details on this clone: What this receptor recognizes is not known. Within one base of it there is no much larger clone, and no base qualities were kept.

Enrolling through a virtual design, the prospective study's participants ranged in age from roughly 18 to 95 years and lived across roughly 24 United States geographic areas. In the prospective study, cohorts were assigned on the basis of participant-reported clinical history obtained from a screening survey and a study questionnaire. Recovered participants in ImmuneRACE Cohort 3 were defined by two consecutive negative NP/OP PCR tests, clearance by a healthcare professional, or resolution of symptoms. In the prospective study, whole blood, serum and a nasopharyngeal or oropharyngeal swab were collected from each participant by mobile phlebotomists. Additional blood draws and questionnaires over a roughly two-month period could optionally be provided by prospective study participants. Before DNA extraction, blood samples from the prospective study were shipped at room temperature or frozen. Trimming accounts for 4 bases at V and 0 bases at J, while the number of junction bases matched to no gene is 6. Spanning cysteine to phenylalanine, the CDR3 consists of 16 amino acids. The entry retains the CDR3 DNA only, 48 bases that are in frame from base 1. For CDR1 and CDR2, the germline V gene lists SGHRS and YFSETQ.

Sample: PBMCs or T cells enriched from blood (not recorded which). Rearrangement joined TRBV5-1 to TRBJ2-3; 9 of the junction bases match TRBD2. The receptor was isolated from a woman aged 60-75 years who had recovered from COVID-19. In nucleotide form, the sequence is TGCGCCAGCAGCCTAAGCGGGGGGCTAAGCACAGATACGCAGTATTTT. Translation gives CASSLSGGLSTDTQYF. Reference TRBV5-1 and TRBJ2-3 proteins supply the regions before and after the CDR3; the full variable domain is: KAGVTQTPRYLIKTRGQQVTLSCSPISGHRSVSWYQQTPGQGLQFLFEYFSETQRNKGNFPGRFSGRQFSNSRSEMNVSTLELGDSALYLCASSLSGGLSTDTQYFGPGTRLTVL.